The clone carrying this T cell receptor beta chain was found many times. The sample is drawn from a study of T cells in Graves' hyperthyroidism and ophthalmopathy. The source material, RNA transcripts, was used to amplify TCR beta CDR3 regions. A first-round RT-PCR of the TCR CDR3 used the HTBI primer set. Each CDR3 protein gets one entry after TCRdb re-called the multiplex PCR reads with MiXCR. The sample records about 510,000 distinct CDR3 sequences, 46% being singletons. The sample was peripheral blood or thyroid tissue (not recorded which). The receptor's source is an adult woman with Graves' disease, either hyperthyroidism or ophthalmopathy (not recorded which).

CDR3 nucleotides: TGTGCCAGCAGCTTAGGGGACTTACCCACCGGGGAGCTGTTTTTT. Translated: CASSLGDLPTGELFF. V gene TRBV5-5 combines with J gene TRBJ2-2; D might be TRBD2 (6 bases). The ends were cut back, 2 bases at V and 4 bases at J, with 12 bases in the middle. This CDR3 is built from 15 residues. Germline V CDR1 and CDR2: SGHKS, YYEKEE (reference sequence). Complete variable domain (other parts from reference TRBV5-5 and TRBJ2-2): DAGVTQSPTHLIKTRGQQVTLRCSPISGHKSVSWYQQVLGQGPQFIFQYYEKEERGRGNFPDRFSARQFPNYSSELNVNALLLGDSALYLCASSLGDLPTGELFFGEGSRLTVL.